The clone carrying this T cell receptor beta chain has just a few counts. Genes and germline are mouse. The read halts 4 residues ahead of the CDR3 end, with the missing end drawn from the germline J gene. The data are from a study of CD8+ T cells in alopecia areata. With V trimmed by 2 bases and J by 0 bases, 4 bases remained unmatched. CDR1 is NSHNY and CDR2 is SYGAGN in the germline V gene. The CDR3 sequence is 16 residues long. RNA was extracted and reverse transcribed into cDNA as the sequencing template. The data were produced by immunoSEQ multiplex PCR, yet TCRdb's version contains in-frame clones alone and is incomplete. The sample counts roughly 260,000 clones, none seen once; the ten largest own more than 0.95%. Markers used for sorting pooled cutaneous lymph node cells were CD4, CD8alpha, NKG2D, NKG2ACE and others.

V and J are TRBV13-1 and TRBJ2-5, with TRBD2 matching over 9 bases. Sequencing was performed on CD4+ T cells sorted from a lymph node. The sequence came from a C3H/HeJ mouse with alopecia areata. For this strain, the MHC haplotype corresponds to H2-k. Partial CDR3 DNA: TGTGCCAGCAGTGAGACTGGGGGACTTAACCAAGAC. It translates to CASSETGGLNQD. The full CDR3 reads CASSETGGLNQDTQYF.